Ten or more counts support the clone carrying this T cell receptor beta chain. Individual cDNA molecules carried attached unique molecular identifiers. From the 5' RACE reads, TCRdb called clonotypes with MiXCR, one entry per CDR3 protein. The table includes 50,000 to 60,000 distinct CDR3 sequences, under 14% detected once. The data stem from a study of early T cells in non-severe SARS-CoV-2 infection. The wider study: From unsorted whole blood, bulk RNA was sequenced, and the chains remained unpaired.

The CDR3 runs to 15 residues. Looked up from germline, CDR1 is ENHRY and CDR2 is SYGVKD. J gave up 4 bases and V 5 bases, and 9 bases lay outside the gene matches. This clonotype originated in an adult who was a healthcare worker with PCR-confirmed SARS-CoV-2 infection or an uninfected control (not recorded which). V is TRBV10-3 and J is TRBJ2-3, with 7 bases aligning to TRBD2. The source material was whole blood. The CDR3 DNA is TGTGCCATCAGTCCCCAAGCGGGGCGGGCAGATACGCAGTATTTT. Protein product: CAISPQAGRADTQYF.